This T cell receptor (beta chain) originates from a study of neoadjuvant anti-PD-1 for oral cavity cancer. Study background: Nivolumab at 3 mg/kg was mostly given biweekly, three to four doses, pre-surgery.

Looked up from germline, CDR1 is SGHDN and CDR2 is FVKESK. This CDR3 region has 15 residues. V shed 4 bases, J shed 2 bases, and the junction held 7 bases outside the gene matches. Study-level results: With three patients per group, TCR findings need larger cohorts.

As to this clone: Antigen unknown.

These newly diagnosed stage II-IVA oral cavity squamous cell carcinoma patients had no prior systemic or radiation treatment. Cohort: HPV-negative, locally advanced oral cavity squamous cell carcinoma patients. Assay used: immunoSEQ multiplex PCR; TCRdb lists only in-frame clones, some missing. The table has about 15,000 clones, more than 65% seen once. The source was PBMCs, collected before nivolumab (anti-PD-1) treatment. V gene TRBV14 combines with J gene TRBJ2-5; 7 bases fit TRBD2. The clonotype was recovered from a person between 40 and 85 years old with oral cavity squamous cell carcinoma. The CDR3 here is CASSPYNSGQETQYF. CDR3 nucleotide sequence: TGTGCCAGCAGCCCCTATAATAGCGGGCAAGAGACCCAGTACTTC.